This T cell receptor beta chain was sequenced in a study of blood T cell repertoires in COVID-19. Across the study: Sites across the United States, Italy and Spain contributed samples from acute and convalescent COVID-19. PBMCs, B-cell-depleted T cells, or T cells provided the cDNA or gDNA that made up the material.

Germline CDR1 SEHNR, CDR2 FQNEAQ (reference sequence). The CDR3 is 14 residues long. Germline trimming cut 1 base from V and 5 bases from J; bases unmatched to any gene: 4. Sequencing was performed with immunoSEQ multiplex PCR; in TCRdb, only in-frame clones are kept and a portion is missing. This table holds 130,000 to 150,000 clones, over 80% found once. The sample taken for sequencing was peripheral blood. The receptor comes from a man aged 50-60 years who had recovered from COVID-19. This sequence joins TRBV7-9 and TRBJ2-7; 8 nucleotides line up with TRBD1. The CDR3 sequence is CASSLGLDRDEQYF. The CDR3 DNA is TGTGCCAGCAGCTTAGGCTTGGACAGGGACGAGCAGTACTTC.